A selection of T cell receptor beta chains follows, all from one sample in a study of cytomegalovirus exposure and HLA in healthy donors. Profiled with immunoSEQ multiplex PCR; TCRdb holds only in-frame clones, not every one. The repertoire has 90,000 to 150,000 clones, 74% of them found once; the top ten carry about 2%. The sequenced material came from PBMCs. The receptors were gathered from a human donor in good health. Both conserved end residues are part of each CDR3. The D gene is left open where the match is weak. The size of a clone is reported for some rows only, either as once, few or many, or as a class for expanded clones.

v_call: TRBV30
d_call: TRBD1
j_call: TRBJ1-2
clone_size: -
cdr3_aa: CAWAPGQGRTYTF
cdr3_nt: TGTGCCTGGGCCCCGGGACAGGGGAGGACCTACACCTTC

v_call: TRBV19
d_call: TRBD1
j_call: TRBJ1-1
clone_size: -
cdr3_aa: CASSIPTGYGHTEAFF
cdr3_nt: TGTGCCAGTAGTATCCCGACAGGGTACGGGCACACTGAAGCTTTCTTT

v_call: TRBV9
d_call: -
j_call: TRBJ1-4
clone_size: -
cdr3_aa: CASSGALNEKLFF
cdr3_nt: TGTGCCAGCAGCGGGGCCTTAAATGAAAAACTGTTTTTT

v_call: TRBV28
d_call: TRBD2
j_call: TRBJ2-1
clone_size: -
cdr3_aa: CASSPRAGAYNEQFF
cdr3_nt: TGTGCCAGCAGCCCGCGTGCGGGAGCCTACAATGAGCAGTTCTTC

v_call: TRBV29-1
d_call: TRBD1
j_call: TRBJ2-2
clone_size: -
cdr3_aa: CSVFRDRATGELFF
cdr3_nt: TGCAGCGTTTTCCGGGACAGGGCCACCGGGGAGCTGTTTTTT

v_call: TRBV25-1
d_call: TRBD1
j_call: TRBJ1-4
clone_size: -
cdr3_aa: CASKDRVNEKLFF
cdr3_nt: TGTGCCAGCAAGGACAGGGTCAATGAAAAACTGTTTTTT

v_call: TRBV29-1
d_call: TRBD1
j_call: TRBJ2-7
clone_size: -
cdr3_aa: CSVILGQGIHEQYF
cdr3_nt: TGCAGCGTTATCCTGGGACAGGGGATCCACGAGCAGTACTTC

v_call: TRBV28
d_call: -
j_call: TRBJ1-5
clone_size: few
cdr3_aa: CASRALEPQHF
cdr3_nt: TGTGCCAGCAGGGCCCTTGAGCCCCAGCATTTT

v_call: TRBV2
d_call: -
j_call: TRBJ2-1
clone_size: -
cdr3_aa: CASSEDLYEQFF
cdr3_nt: TGTGCCAGCAGTGAAGACTTGTATGAGCAGTTCTTC

v_call: TRBV29-1
d_call: TRBD1
j_call: TRBJ2-3
clone_size: -
cdr3_aa: CSGAGGRGDTQYF
cdr3_nt: TGCAGCGGCGCAGGGGGCCGAGGAGATACGCAGTATTTT

v_call: TRBV5-1
d_call: TRBD2
j_call: TRBJ2-1
clone_size: -
cdr3_aa: CASSLGSPTSGGYNEQFF
cdr3_nt: TGCGCCAGCAGCTTGGGGTCCCCCACTAGCGGGGGGTACAATGAGCAGTTCTTC

v_call: TRBV6-6
d_call: -
j_call: TRBJ2-2
clone_size: -
cdr3_aa: CASLPVPGVGGELFF
cdr3_nt: TGTGCCAGCTTACCCGTACCAGGTGTGGGCGGGGAGCTGTTTTTT

v_call: TRBV5-1
d_call: -
j_call: TRBJ2-2
clone_size: -
cdr3_aa: CASSLVATGELFF
cdr3_nt: TGCGCCAGCAGCTTGGTAGCGACCGGGGAGCTGTTTTTT

v_call: TRBV14
d_call: -
j_call: TRBJ1-1
clone_size: once
cdr3_aa: CASSPPSGFGTEAFF
cdr3_nt: TGTGCCAGCAGCCCGCCCAGCGGATTCGGCACTGAAGCTTTCTTT

v_call: TRBV20-1
d_call: -
j_call: TRBJ2-7
clone_size: once
cdr3_aa: CSASSYEQYF
cdr3_nt: TGCAGTGCTAGCAGCTACGAGCAGTACTTC

v_call: TRBV2
d_call: -
j_call: TRBJ2-7
clone_size: -
cdr3_aa: CASSEVGRAYEQYF
cdr3_nt: TGTGCCAGCAGTGAAGTCGGTAGAGCGTACGAGCAGTACTTC

v_call: TRBV9
d_call: -
j_call: TRBJ2-1
clone_size: -
cdr3_aa: CASSAPLGAHPYNEQFF
cdr3_nt: TGTGCCAGCAGCGCCCCACTGGGGGCCCACCCCTACAATGAGCAGTTCTTC

v_call: TRBV15
d_call: TRBD1
j_call: TRBJ1-2
clone_size: -
cdr3_aa: CATSRAGTAFLEYGYTF
cdr3_nt: TGTGCCACCAGCAGAGCGGGGACAGCGTTCCTGGAATATGGCTACACCTTC

v_call: TRBV6-5
d_call: TRBD1
j_call: TRBJ2-7
clone_size: -
cdr3_aa: CASTPGQGRPGYF
cdr3_nt: TGTGCCAGCACCCCGGGACAGGGGAGGCCCGGATACTTC

v_call: TRBV5-6
d_call: -
j_call: TRBJ1-2
clone_size: -
cdr3_aa: CASSPVIGSRSGGYTF
cdr3_nt: TGTGCCAGCAGCCCGGTCATCGGGTCAAGGTCTGGTGGCTACACCTTC

v_call: TRBV9
d_call: -
j_call: TRBJ1-5
clone_size: -
cdr3_aa: CASSVASGQPQHF
cdr3_nt: TGTGCCAGCAGCGTAGCTTCGGGTCAGCCCCAGCATTTT

v_call: TRBV6-6
d_call: TRBD1
j_call: TRBJ1-2
clone_size: -
cdr3_aa: CASKAGGVGYTF
cdr3_nt: TGTGCCAGCAAGGCAGGGGGTGTTGGCTACACCTTC

v_call: TRBV30
d_call: -
j_call: TRBJ2-7
clone_size: once
cdr3_aa: CAWSFNYEQYF
cdr3_nt: TGTGCCTGGAGTTTTAATTACGAGCAGTACTTC

v_call: TRBV5-6
d_call: -
j_call: TRBJ2-3
clone_size: -
cdr3_aa: CASSFVRIRLDTQYF
cdr3_nt: TGTGCCAGCAGCTTCGTCCGTATCAGATTGGATACGCAGTATTTT

v_call: TRBV7-3
d_call: -
j_call: TRBJ1-1
clone_size: -
cdr3_aa: CASSLNPLTTEAFF
cdr3_nt: TGTGCCAGCAGCTTAAATCCGTTAACTACTGAAGCTTTCTTT

v_call: TRBV27
d_call: TRBD2
j_call: TRBJ2-5
clone_size: -
cdr3_aa: CASSPGLAGGRETQYF
cdr3_nt: TGTGCCAGCAGTCCGGGACTAGCGGGAGGTCGGGAGACCCAGTACTTC

v_call: TRBV7-2
d_call: -
j_call: TRBJ2-1
clone_size: -
cdr3_aa: CASSSTYNEQFF
cdr3_nt: TGTGCCAGCAGCTCAACTTATAATGAGCAGTTCTTC

v_call: TRBV27
d_call: TRBD1
j_call: TRBJ1-4
clone_size: -
cdr3_aa: CASSLGTAPTNEKLFF
cdr3_nt: TGTGCCAGCAGTTTAGGGACAGCCCCAACTAATGAAAAACTGTTTTTT

v_call: TRBV6-5
d_call: -
j_call: TRBJ2-1
clone_size: -
cdr3_aa: CASRLRVYNEQFF
cdr3_nt: TGTGCCAGCAGGCTACGAGTCTACAATGAGCAGTTCTTC

v_call: TRBV28
d_call: -
j_call: TRBJ1-5
clone_size: few
cdr3_aa: CASSPRGKGQAGFYQPQHF
cdr3_nt: TGTGCCAGCAGTCCACGCGGAAAAGGTCAGGCGGGATTCTACCAGCCCCAGCATTTT

v_call: TRBV30
d_call: TRBD2
j_call: TRBJ2-1
clone_size: few
cdr3_aa: CAWKPRTSGRRDEQFF
cdr3_nt: TGTGCCTGGAAGCCTCGGACTAGCGGGCGGAGAGATGAGCAGTTCTTC

v_call: TRBV7-9
d_call: -
j_call: TRBJ2-1
clone_size: many
cdr3_aa: CASSLLEDNQNEQFF
cdr3_nt: TGTGCCAGCAGCTTGCTAGAGGACAATCAGAATGAGCAGTTCTTC

v_call: TRBV30
d_call: -
j_call: TRBJ2-7
clone_size: few
cdr3_aa: CAWSDLGDYEQYF
cdr3_nt: TGTGCCTGGAGTGATCTGGGAGACTACGAGCAGTACTTC

v_call: TRBV10-3
d_call: -
j_call: TRBJ2-7
clone_size: -
cdr3_aa: CAISPGVSSSYEQYF
cdr3_nt: TGTGCCATCAGCCCGGGAGTATCTAGCTCCTACGAGCAGTACTTC

v_call: TRBV10-2
d_call: TRBD2
j_call: TRBJ2-1
clone_size: -
cdr3_aa: CASKLAGDYNEQFF
cdr3_nt: TGCGCCAGTAAGCTAGCGGGGGACTACAATGAGCAGTTCTTC

v_call: TRBV10-3
d_call: -
j_call: TRBJ1-2
clone_size: once
cdr3_aa: CAIKAAYGYTF
cdr3_nt: TGTGCCATCAAGGCGGCATATGGCTACACCTTC

v_call: TRBV5-4
d_call: TRBD1
j_call: TRBJ1-1
clone_size: -
cdr3_aa: CASSLDRGRRGNTEAFF
cdr3_nt: TGTGCCAGCAGCTTGGACAGGGGGCGTAGAGGGAACACTGAAGCTTTCTTT

v_call: TRBV28
d_call: TRBD1
j_call: TRBJ1-1
clone_size: -
cdr3_aa: CATRQGGNTEAFF
cdr3_nt: TGTGCCACTAGACAGGGCGGAAACACTGAAGCTTTCTTT

v_call: TRBV6-5
d_call: -
j_call: TRBJ1-1
clone_size: once
cdr3_aa: CASSPGTEAFF
cdr3_nt: TGTGCCAGCAGCCCCGGGACAGAAGCTTTCTTT

v_call: TRBV9
d_call: -
j_call: TRBJ2-3
clone_size: -
cdr3_aa: CASSVGVIGTDTQYF
cdr3_nt: TGTGCCAGCAGCGTCGGGGTAATCGGCACAGATACGCAGTATTTT

v_call: TRBV4-1
d_call: TRBD1
j_call: TRBJ1-2
clone_size: -
cdr3_aa: CASSPEVTGDSYGYTF
cdr3_nt: TGCGCCAGCAGCCCCGAGGTGACAGGGGATAGCTATGGCTACACCTTC

v_call: TRBV15
d_call: -
j_call: TRBJ1-4
clone_size: -
cdr3_aa: CATSRDGFNEKLFF
cdr3_nt: TGTGCCACCAGCAGAGACGGGTTTAATGAAAAACTGTTTTTT

v_call: TRBV5-4
d_call: TRBD2
j_call: TRBJ2-7
clone_size: few
cdr3_aa: CASRKTSGSREQYF
cdr3_nt: TGTGCCAGCAGGAAGACTAGCGGGAGTCGCGAGCAGTACTTC

v_call: TRBV2
d_call: -
j_call: TRBJ2-7
clone_size: few
cdr3_aa: CASSLTSMDSYEQYF
cdr3_nt: TGTGCCAGCAGTTTGACTTCAATGGACTCCTACGAGCAGTACTTC

v_call: TRBV5-8
d_call: TRBD2
j_call: TRBJ2-3
clone_size: -
cdr3_aa: CASSRTSDWDTQYF
cdr3_nt: TGTGCCAGCAGCCGTACTAGCGACTGGGATACGCAGTATTTT